The sequence of this T cell receptor (beta chain) was determined in a study of cytomegalovirus exposure and HLA in healthy donors. About the study: About 180 million T cells yielded approximately 100 million unique TCR beta sequences, as an earlier analysis found.

CDR3 length: 15 amino acids. Germline CDR1 reads ENHRY; CDR2 reads SYGVKD. J was trimmed by 5 bases and V by 5 bases; bases with no gene match: 6. PCR involved 60 Vbeta and 13 Jbeta primers. Some clones are missing from TCRdb's copy, which holds only in-frame ones; the method was immunoSEQ multiplex PCR. The sample carries 110,000 or so clones, over 75% recorded once. The chain has TRBV10-3 and TRBJ2-3; 11 bases align to TRBD2. The receptor was derived from a man in his late teens or twenties in good health and CMV-seropositive. The sequenced sample consisted of PBMCs. The CDR3 DNA reads as TGTGCCATCAGTCAACTAGCGGGAGTAGGAGATACGCAGTATTTT. Its translation: CAISQLAGVGDTQYF.